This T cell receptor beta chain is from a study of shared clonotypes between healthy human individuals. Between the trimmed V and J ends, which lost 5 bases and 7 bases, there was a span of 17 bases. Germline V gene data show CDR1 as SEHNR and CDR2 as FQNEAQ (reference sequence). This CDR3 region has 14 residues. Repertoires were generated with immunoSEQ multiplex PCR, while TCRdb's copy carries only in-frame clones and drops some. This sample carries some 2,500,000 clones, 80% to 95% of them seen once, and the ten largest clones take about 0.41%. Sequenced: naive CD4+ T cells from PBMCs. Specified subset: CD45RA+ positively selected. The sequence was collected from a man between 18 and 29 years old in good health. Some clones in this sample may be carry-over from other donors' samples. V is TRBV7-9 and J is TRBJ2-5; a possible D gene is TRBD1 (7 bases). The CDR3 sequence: CASSETRGVGTQYF. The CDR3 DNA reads TGTGCCAGCAGCGAGACCAGGGGGGTTGGGACCCAGTACTTC.